One T cell receptor (beta chain) is described in this entry. No cognate antigen has been identified for it. Base qualities are not provided; no much larger clone lies one nucleotide away. Trimming costs V 3 bases and J 10 bases, and their ends lie 12 bases apart. The CDR3, cysteine through phenylalanine, is 12 amino acids long. CDR3 DNA is the only sequence kept; it has 36 bases, read in frame from the first base. Taken from the germline V gene, the CDR1 and CDR2 loops are MGHRA and YSYEKL. The data originate from a study of blood T cell repertoires in COVID-19 (dated by TCRdb to about 2020). Looking at the study overall: Samples covering the acute and convalescent phases of COVID-19 were provided by collaborators in the United States, Italy and Spain. The prospective study material was composed of cDNA or gDNA derived from T cells, B-cell-depleted T cells, or PBMCs. Subjects who had been exposed to COVID-19, were actively infected with it, or had recovered from it provided the deeply sampled blood TCRbeta repertoires that made up the dataset. The repertoires were made available in a free public database intended to serve as a resource for research on the immune response to SARS-CoV-2. The samples were drawn from the first 160 participants of the ongoing ImmuneRACE study and from more than 1,000 subjects provided by 6 global collaborators. Nearly every sample came with metadata listing a de-identified subject ID, COVID-19 status, age in years and sex. HLA class I and class II types, where available, came from metadata supplied by the sample provider rather than from assay-based typing.

TCRbeta CDR3 regions were amplified from genomic DNA by means of the immunoSEQ Assay, a bias-controlled multiplex PCR. In the paper's pipeline: The number of nucleated cells in each sample was estimated by amplification of reference gene primers within the assay. To quantify the absolute abundance of each unique TCRbeta CDR3 rearrangement, sequence reads were collapsed and filtered. For each sample, productive Simpson clonality was calculated as the square root of Simpson's diversity index over productive rearrangements. TCRdb limited this immuneACCESS table to in-frame rearrangements with V and J called. A share of clones is missing; checked studies link under half to unresolved V genes, and the rest is unexplained. The D gene and trimming were derived from the DNA, and the V and J assignments and clone size from that table. This sample lists about 74,000 clones; roughly four fifths were detected once. The top ten clones comprise 36% of the sample.

General study outcomes and caveats: The amount of clinical and demographic metadata varied by source and participant and was provided uncurated.

Whole blood was collected in K2EDTA tubes by collaborating institutions according to the institutions' own protocols. For TCRbeta analysis, collaborator samples were shipped as frozen whole blood, as isolated PBMCs, or as DNA extracted from either sample type. The receptor chain draws on TRBV4-1 and TRBJ1-2, with the identity of the D gene unclear. Sequencing was performed on peripheral blood. This TCR derives from a man aged 65 to 79 with acute or convalescent COVID-19. CDR3 region: CASSHRGGDYTF. In nucleotide form, the sequence is TGCGCCAGCAGCCACCGGGGTGGCGACTACACCTTC.